This T cell receptor beta chain is drawn from a study of vaccination and CD4 T cells after COVID-19. Study information: Taking of post-vaccine samples occurred a median 72 days after dose two (range 14 to 241).

CD4+ T cells that had been cultured provided DNA sequenced with the Oncomine TCR Beta short-read assay. TCRdb used MiXCR to reprocess the PCR reads, holding one entry per CDR3 protein. Here the sample spans about 16,000 distinct CDR3 sequences, 36% being singletons. This clonotype has a handful of counts. What it binds is unknown. Treatment here: roughly ten-day PBMC culture with coronavirus spike peptide pools or control peptides (ViraFEST assay). Sequenced material: CD4+ T cells from blood, cultured in vitro, taken before SARS-CoV-2 vaccination. This TCR was sampled from a human donor who received a COVID-19 vaccine.

The CDR3 sequence: CASSTKRTVPQHF. CDR3 in DNA: TGTGCCAGCAGCACAAAGAGGACAGTGCCCCAGCATTTT. This rearrangement joins TRBV12-3 or TRBV12-4 to TRBJ1-5; TRBD1 is a possible D gene (6 bases). The CDR3 totals 13 residues. Trimming cost V 6 bases and J 9 bases, with 15 bases left between them.